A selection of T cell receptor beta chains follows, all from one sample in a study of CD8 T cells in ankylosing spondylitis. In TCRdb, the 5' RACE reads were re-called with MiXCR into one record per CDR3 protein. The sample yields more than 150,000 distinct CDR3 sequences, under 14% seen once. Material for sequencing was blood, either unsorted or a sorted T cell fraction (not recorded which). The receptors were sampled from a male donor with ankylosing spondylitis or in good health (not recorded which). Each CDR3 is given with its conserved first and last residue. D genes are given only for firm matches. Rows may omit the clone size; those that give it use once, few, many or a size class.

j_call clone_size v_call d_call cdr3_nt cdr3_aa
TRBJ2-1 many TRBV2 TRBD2 TGTGCCAGCAGTGAAACTAGCGGGAGCAAACAGTTCTTC CASSETSGSKQFF
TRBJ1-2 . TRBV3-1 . TGTGCCAGCAGCCAAGTAGGGGGAGGGTATGGCTACACCTTC CASSQVGGGYGYTF
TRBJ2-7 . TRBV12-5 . TGTGCTAGTGGTTTGGTACTCGGAGGAAATGGGTACGAGCAGTACTTC CASGLVLGGNGYEQYF
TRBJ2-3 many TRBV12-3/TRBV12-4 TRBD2 TGTGCCAGCAGCGCGACTAGCGGGAGAGGGGATACGCAGTATTTT CASSATSGRGDTQYF
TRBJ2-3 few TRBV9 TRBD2 TGTGCCAGCAGCGTAGATCCAGCGGGGGGCCGGGATACGCAGTATTTT CASSVDPAGGRDTQYF
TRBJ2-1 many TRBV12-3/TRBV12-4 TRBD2 TGTGCCAGCAAGGCCCCTGGGACTAGCAATGGGAATGAGCAGTTCTTC CASKAPGTSNGNEQFF
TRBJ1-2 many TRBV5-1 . TGCGCCAGCAGCGAGGAGAGAGGGACCGTCTATGGCTACACCTTC CASSEERGTVYGYTF
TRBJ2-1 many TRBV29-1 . TGCAGCGTCCGACCTGTGGGGGTAGAATCCTACAATGAGCAGTTCTTC CSVRPVGVESYNEQFF
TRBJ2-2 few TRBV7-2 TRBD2 TGTGCCAGCAGCGAGCGGGGGGTGGGCACCGGGGAGCTGTTTTTT CASSERGVGTGELFF
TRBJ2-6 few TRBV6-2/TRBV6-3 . TGTGCCAGCATGACAGGGGCCAACGTCCTGACTTTC CASMTGANVLTF
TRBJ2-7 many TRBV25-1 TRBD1 TGTGCCAGCAGTATGGCCGGGACAGGGGCCTACGAGCAGTACTTC CASSMAGTGAYEQYF
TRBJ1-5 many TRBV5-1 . TGCGCCAGCAGCTTACAGCCGAATCAGCCCCAGCATTTT CASSLQPNQPQHF
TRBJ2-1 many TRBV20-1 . TGCAGTGCTAAGGGACGCCGCACTTACAATGAGCAGTTCTTC CSAKGRRTYNEQFF
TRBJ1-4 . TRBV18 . TGTGCCAGCTCACCTGACCAAATAAAGACAACTAATGAAAAACTGTTTTTT CASSPDQIKTTNEKLFF
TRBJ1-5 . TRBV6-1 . TGTGCCACTTCGTTAAATCCAGAAGGTCAGCCCCAGCATTTT CATSLNPEGQPQHF
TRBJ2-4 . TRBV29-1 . TGCAGCGCCCTAGAAAACAGGGGGGGCATTCAGTACTTC CSALENRGGIQYF
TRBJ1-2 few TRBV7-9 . TGTGCCAGCAGCTTATTAAGGAGTGCGGTTGGTAACTATGGCTACACCTTC CASSLLRSAVGNYGYTF
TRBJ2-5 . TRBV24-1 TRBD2 TGTGCCACCAGTGATCGGCGGGGGGGCCGGGAGACCCAGTACTTC CATSDRRGGRETQYF
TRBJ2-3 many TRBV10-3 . TGTGCCATCAGTGCAGCGGGCAGCACAGATACGCAGTATTTT CAISAAGSTDTQYF
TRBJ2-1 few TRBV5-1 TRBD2 TGCGCCAGCAGCTTTGCGCTAGCGGGGAACAATGAGCAGTTCTTC CASSFALAGNNEQFF
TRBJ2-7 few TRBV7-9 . TGTGCCAGCAGCTCCGATGGGGGGACACTCGAGCAGTACTTC CASSSDGGTLEQYF
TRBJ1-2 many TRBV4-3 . TGCGCCAGCAGCCAAGATCAGATGGGAGCCGCTAACTATGGCTACACCTTC CASSQDQMGAANYGYTF
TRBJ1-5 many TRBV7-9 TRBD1 TGTGCCAGCAGCCCCCAGGGGGGATCGGGCAATCAGCCCCAGCATTTT CASSPQGGSGNQPQHF
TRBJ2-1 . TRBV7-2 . TGTGCCAGCAGCTTAGGAGCGGCAAGCAATGAGCAGTTCTTC CASSLGAASNEQFF
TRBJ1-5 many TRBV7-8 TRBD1 TGTGCCAGCAGCCAGGGAGGGGGCCGTAGCAATCAGCCCCAGCATTTT CASSQGGGRSNQPQHF
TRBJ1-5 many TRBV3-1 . TGTGCCAGCAGCCAAGATGTGGTTGGGAATCAGCCCCAGCATTTT CASSQDVVGNQPQHF
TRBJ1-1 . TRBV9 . TGTGCCAGCAGCCCCAGTGGGGGCTACCAAGAAGCTTTCTTT CASSPSGGYQEAFF
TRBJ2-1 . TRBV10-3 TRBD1 TGTGCCATTGGGACAGTCTACAATGAGCAGTTCTTC CAIGTVYNEQFF
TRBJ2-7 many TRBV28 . TGTGCCAGCAGTTTAGCGGCTAGCCAGACCTACGAGCAGTACTTC CASSLAASQTYEQYF
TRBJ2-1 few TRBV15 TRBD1 TGTGCCACCAGCAGAGTTTGGGACAGCTACAATGAGCAGTTCTTC CATSRVWDSYNEQFF
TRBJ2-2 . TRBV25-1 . TGTGCCAGCTCCGGGGGCGCCTACACCGGGGAGCTGTTTTTT CASSGGAYTGELFF
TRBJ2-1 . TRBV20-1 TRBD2 TGCAGTGCTAGAGATCAGTATAAGGCTAGCGGGGGGGATAAGAGGGATGAGCAGTTCTTC CSARDQYKASGGDKRDEQFF
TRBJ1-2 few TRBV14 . TGTGCCAGCAGCCAAGGATCCAGGGATAACTATGGCTACACCTTC CASSQGSRDNYGYTF
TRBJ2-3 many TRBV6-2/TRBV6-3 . TGTGCCAGCAGCCCAACTTTACCCGACCCCTCTGGGGACCTTGGCACAGATACGCAGTATTTT CASSPTLPDPSGDLGTDTQYF
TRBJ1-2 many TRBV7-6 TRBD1 TGTGCCAGCCCCTCCGGGACAGGGGCCTATGGCTACACCTTC CASPSGTGAYGYTF
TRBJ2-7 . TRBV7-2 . TGTGCCAGCAGCTTAGGGGGGACACGTTCCTACGAGCAGTACTTC CASSLGGTRSYEQYF
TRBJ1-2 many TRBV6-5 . TGTGCCAGCAGTTACTCGATGGGTGACTATGGCTACACCTTC CASSYSMGDYGYTF
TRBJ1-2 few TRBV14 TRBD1 TGTGCCAGCAGCCAAAGGCCCGGACAGGGGAGGGGCAACTATGGCTACACCTTC CASSQRPGQGRGNYGYTF
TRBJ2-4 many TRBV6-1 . TGTGCCAGCGCTCCGACTAGTGCCAAAAACATTCAGTACTTC CASAPTSAKNIQYF
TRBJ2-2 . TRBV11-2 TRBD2 TGTGCCAGCAGCTTAGAAGCGGGACCGGACACCGGGGAGCTGTTTTTT CASSLEAGPDTGELFF
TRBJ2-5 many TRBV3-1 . TGTGCCAGCAGTCCGTTGTCAGAGACCCAGTACTTC CASSPLSETQYF
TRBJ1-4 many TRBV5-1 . TGCGCCAGCAGTCGGACAGTCTCGTCGGGAGGTGAAAAACTGTTTTTT CASSRTVSSGGEKLFF
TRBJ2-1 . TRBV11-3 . TGTGCCAGCAGCTTAGACCTCGACAATGAGCAGTTCTTC CASSLDLDNEQFF
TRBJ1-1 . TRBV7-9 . TGTGCCAGCAGCTCGACCTTAGGAAACACTGAAGCTTTCTTT CASSSTLGNTEAFF
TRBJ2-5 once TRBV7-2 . TGTGCCAGCAGCTTAGATAAGGGAAGGAGGGCCCAGTACTTC CASSLDKGRRAQYF
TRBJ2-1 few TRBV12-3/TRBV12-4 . TGTGCCAGCAGTTTAGCGCCGGCTCGCGGGGTCAGCAATGAGCAGTTCTTC CASSLAPARGVSNEQFF
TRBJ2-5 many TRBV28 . TGTGCCAGCAGTTTTGTGGGGATGGAGGTTGAGACCCAGTACTTC CASSFVGMEVETQYF
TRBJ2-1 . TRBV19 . TGTGCCAGTACCCTTTTAGCGGACTCCTACAATGAGCAGTTCTTC CASTLLADSYNEQFF
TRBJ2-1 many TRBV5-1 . TGCGCCAGCAGCTGGGACGGTGACAATGAGCAGTTCTTC CASSWDGDNEQFF
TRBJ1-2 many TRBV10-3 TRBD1 TGTGCCATCAGCGGGGACAGGGGCAACTATGGCTACACCTTC CAISGDRGNYGYTF
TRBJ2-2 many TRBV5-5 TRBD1 TGTGCCAGCAGCTTGCGGGACAGGGGGAACACCGGGGAGCTGTTTTTT CASSLRDRGNTGELFF
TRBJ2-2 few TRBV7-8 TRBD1 TGTGCCAGCAGCATAGGACAGGGAGACACCGGGGAGCTGTTTTTT CASSIGQGDTGELFF
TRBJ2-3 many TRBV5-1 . TGCGCCAGCAGCCCCTATAACCTAGCACCTACCACAGATACGCAGTATTTT CASSPYNLAPTTDTQYF
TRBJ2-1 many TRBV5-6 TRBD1 TGTGCCAGCAGCTTGGAGACAGGGACCCCCAATGAGCAGTTCTTC CASSLETGTPNEQFF